This T cell receptor beta chain was found in a study of monozygotic twins with inflammatory bowel disease (dated by TCRdb to about 2019). With regard to the full study: The complete study included around 30 monozygotic twin pairs: 19 IBD-discordant Danish pairs and nine German pairs, of which four were IBD-concordant and five were IBD-discordant. The search for disease-associated traits relied mainly on comparing, within discordant pairs, IBD patients with their genetically identical healthy co-twins. Each individual had, on average, about 151 000 unique TCRalpha sequences and 181 000 unique TCRbeta sequences available for analysis. Study-level results and caveats: Repertoire similarity did not differ between concordant and discordant twins, which could be due to limited statistical power. The analysis was unable to tell different T cell subtypes apart. Because patients were on differing immunosuppressive treatments, the repertoires may have picked up extra background noise and inter-individual variability. Fewer clonotypes were shared with other individuals by IBD patients than by healthy twins, most markedly in patients showing signs of disease activity. Measured by the inverse Simpson index, TCRbeta repertoire diversity was lower in IBD patients than in their healthy co-twins. No single strong signal or clonotype linked to IBD turned up in the results, so the idea that one exists was not supported.

Libraries were built with 5' RACE. The input for every TCR library was approximately 3,500 ng of total RNA. For each sample, cDNA synthesis with SMARTScribe reverse transcriptase was split into eight separate reactions. During cDNA synthesis, unique molecular identifiers containing a 6-nucleotide sample barcode were introduced by template switching. Two nested PCRs of roughly 16 and 10 cycles amplified the TCRalpha and TCRbeta cDNA, and bead purification followed each PCR. Before amplification, the cDNA was treated with uracil DNA-glycosylase and purified using the QIAquick PCR purification kit. The second PCR added Illumina TruSeq-compatible adapters along with sample-specific barcodes. Library quality and concentration were checked on TapeStation and Qubit, and libraries were pooled at around 5 ng each. Sequencing of the pooled libraries was done on an Illumina HiSeq2500 single-index Rapid Run using custom sequencing primers and 2 x 100 bp reads. In the authors' own workflow: PCR and sequencing errors were corrected by UMI-based consensus assembly using MiGEC version 1.2.6. MiXCR version 2.1.1 was used to carry out V(D)J alignment, clonotype assembly and CDR3 extraction. Gene usage, clonotype sharing and MAIT/NKT TCR abundance were normalised by analysing the top 1000, 10 000 and 20 000 clonotypes per sample. After downsampling to 27 000 UMIs, diversity was calculated as the inverse Simpson index using the vegan R package. Paired Mann-Whitney U tests were applied to discordant twin pairs, and Benjamini-Hochberg correction was used for multiple testing. TCRdb reprocessed the reads, so every CDR3 protein sequence counts as one entry and DNA is not shown. The V and J calls come from TCRdb's annotation, not from the publication. This sample's clone table shows fewer than 550,000 distinct CDR3 sequences. The ten largest clones represent 2.4% of the sample.

A word on this clonotype: Its antigen specificity is not known.

The CDR3 sequence holds 16 residues, the cysteine and phenylalanine included. No nucleotide data were recorded. From the germline V gene, CDR1 is SGHTA and CDR2 is FQGNSA. From each donor, a roughly 2.7 ml peripheral blood sample was collected into PAXgene tubes and kept at -80 degrees C. Total RNA was isolated from whole blood with the PAXgene blood miRNA kit on an automated QIAcube, without T cell sorting. Peripheral blood from monozygotic twin pairs, either concordant or discordant for inflammatory bowel disease, underwent deep TCRalpha and TCRbeta repertoire profiling that used unique molecular barcoding. Smoking habits were recorded for all twin pairs, and each individual was classified as a current, former or never smoker.

This receptor was taken from a human donor with ulcerative colitis or Crohn's disease, or a healthy co-twin of an affected twin (not recorded which). The chain employs TRBV7-2 and TRBJ2-2; checking the TCRdb D call of TRBD1 is not possible without DNA. The sequenced sample consisted of blood. The CDR3 protein is CASSQRPGQNTGELFF.